Each of the 23 T cell receptor beta chains below was sequenced from the same sample in a study of OX40 agonist ivuxolimab in advanced cancers. This table comes from immunoSEQ multiplex PCR, and its TCRdb copy is limited to in-frame clones, with some not included. The data show 25,000 or so clones, around 79% seen once. This sample comprised CD4+ or CD8+ T cells sorted from blood, obtained in a trial of the OX40 agonist ivuxolimab. The receptors come from an adult with an advanced solid tumor such as melanoma, head and neck, liver or kidney cancer.

The rearrangement links TRBV4-1 to TRBJ2-5; D is ambiguous. V lost 0 bases to trimming and J lost 4 bases, with 6 bases between them. From germline, CDR1 is MGHRA and CDR2 YSYEKL. CDR3 length: 13 residues. The CDR3 nucleotides are TGCGCCAGCAGCCAAGATCTGAGAGAGACCCAGTACTTC. As protein: CASSQDLRETQYF.

V usage is TRBV5-4 and J usage is TRBJ2-5; D perhaps matches TRBD2 (6 bases). The J call is uncertain, as TRBJ2-7 better fits the DNA end. This CDR3 spans 15 amino acids. Germline V lookup: CDR1 SGHNT, CDR2 YYREEE (reference sequence). This CDR3 reads CASSPGGTRSYEQYF. CDR3 in DNA: TGTGCCAGCAGCCCTGGCGGGACGCGGTCCTACGAGCAGTACTTC.

CDR3 in amino acids: CASSPQGRAEAFF. CDR3 coding DNA: TGTGCCAGCAGCCCACAGGGGAGAGCTGAAGCTTTCTTT. This chain connects TRBV7-9 to TRBJ1-1, with 7 bases lining up with TRBD1. The CDR3 covers 13 residues. Trimming cost V 5 bases and J 6 bases; bases outside gene matches: 6. Germline values: CDR1 SEHNR, CDR2 FQNEAQ (reference sequence).

V usage is TRBV6-8 and J usage is TRBJ1-5; D possibly corresponds to TRBD1 (5 bases). With 6 bases removed from V and 3 bases from J, the gap between germline ends came to 30 bases. The CDR3 runs to 20 residues. The germline V gene has CDR1 MNHGY and CDR2 SAAAGT. CDR3 loop: CASRTHRGPSTTGNNQPQHF. The DNA of the CDR3 is TGTGCCAGCAGAACACACCGGGGACCGAGCACTACGGGGAACAATCAGCCCCAGCATTTT.

This clone was picked up one time. The chain's CDR3 is CASSFGQENYGYTF. The CDR3 region has the DNA TGTGCCAGCTCATTTGGACAGGAAAACTATGGCTACACCTTC. The rearrangement joins TRBV18 to TRBJ1-2; TRBD1 aligns across 7 bases. Per germline, CDR1 KGHSH and CDR2 LQKENI. This CDR3 contains 14 residues. V was pared by 5 bases and J by 2 bases, with 5 bases of the junction left unmatched.

This clone was detected a few times. The chain is built from TRBV27 and TRBJ2-7; the D gene is possibly TRBD1 (5 bases). In germline, CDR1 is MNHEY, CDR2 SMNVEV (reference sequence). Trimming left V 8 bases short and J 1 base short, with 12 bases between. This CDR3 contains 13 residues. CDR3 bases: TGTGCCAGCGCGCCAGGGCCATCCTACGAGCAGTACTTC. Translated, it gives CASAPGPSYEQYF.

The chain recombines TRBV11-2 with TRBJ1-2; 8 nucleotides agree with TRBD1. Germline V CDR1 and CDR2: SGHAT, FQNNGV. V was clipped by 0 bases and J by 6 bases; unmatched bases: 9. This CDR3 is 16 amino acids long. The CDR3 DNA reads as TGTGCCAGCAGCTTAGATTCTCGGACAGGGAGTAATGGCTACACCTTC. This gives the protein CASSLDSRTGSNGYTF.

V and J are TRBV20-1 and TRBJ2-5; perhaps TRBD2 as D (6 bases). The CDR3 is 11 amino acids. The germline V gene has CDR1 DFQATT and CDR2 SNEGSKA (reference sequence). The V end was cut by 6 bases, the J end by 5 bases, with 10 bases between. The CDR3 coding sequence is TGCAGTGCCCTAGCGACCGAGACCCAGTACTTC. Translation gives CSALATETQYF.

V is TRBV19 and J is TRBJ2-5; D is unresolved. Germline loops: CDR1 LNHDA, CDR2 SQIVND (reference sequence). Trimming stripped 11 bases from V and 4 bases from J, with 14 bases between. There are 12 residues in the CDR3. In nucleotides, the CDR3 is TGTGCCTCGTCCGCGGCGCGAGAGACCCAGTACTTC. It encodes CASSAARETQYF.

The chain links TRBV9 to TRBJ1-2, with 7 nucleotides matching TRBD1. There are 15 residues in the CDR3. V shed 5 bases, J shed 4 bases, and the junction held 11 bases outside the gene matches. Germline V lookup: CDR1 SGDLS, CDR2 YYNGEE. The CDR3 DNA reads as TGTGCCAGCAGACGAAGACAGGGCAGTGCCTATGGCTACACCTTC. Translation gives CASRRRQGSAYGYTF.

The chain is built from TRBV28 and TRBJ2-1, with 12 bases aligning to TRBD2. The CDR3 has 15 amino acids. Trimming at V came to 6 bases and at J to 7 bases, leaving 7 bases not matched to a gene. Germline V CDR1 and CDR2: MDHEN, SYDVKM. The CDR3 sequence: CASSHGLAGNNEQFF. DNA for the CDR3: TGTGCCAGCAGCCACGGACTAGCGGGGAATAATGAGCAGTTCTTC.

The gene calls are TRBV28 and TRBJ1-4; TRBD1 matches at 7 bases. From germline, CDR1 is MDHEN and CDR2 SYDVKM. There are 15 residues in the CDR3. J was trimmed by 1 base and V by 6 bases; bases with no gene match: 5. The CDR3 loop is CASSRQGGTNEKLFF. The CDR3, as DNA: TGTGCCAGCAGCAGACAGGGTGGAACTAATGAAAAACTGTTTTTT.

This clone was seen more than once but under ten times. This chain uses TRBV4-2 with TRBJ1-4; no reliable D call. CDR1 is LGHNA, CDR2 YNFKEQ, per germline. The CDR3 runs to 14 residues. V was shortened by 2 bases and J by 5 bases, with 9 bases between the two germline ends. In DNA form, the CDR3 reads TGTGCCAGCAGCCAACAGGCGTCGAATGAAAAACTGTTTTTT. This codes for CASSQQASNEKLFF.

The CDR3 DNA follows: TGTGCCAGCAGTCCACAGGACAGGCGGGAGCAGTACTTC. Amino acid sequence: CASSPQDRREQYF. This chain uses TRBV28 with TRBJ2-7, with 7 nucleotides matching TRBD1. This CDR3 has 13 residues. Germline-derived CDR1 and CDR2 are MDHEN and SYDVKM. V lost 5 bases and J lost 7; bases outside the gene matches: 8.

The V gene is TRBV6-5, the J gene TRBJ1-1, with D possibly being TRBD1 (5 bases). V was clipped by 5 bases and J by 5 bases, with 9 bases between them. CDR3 size: 12 residues. The V gene's germline CDR1 is MNHEY and CDR2 SVGAGI. The CDR3 DNA reads as TGTGCCAGCAGTCAGGGAGTGACTGAAGCTTTCTTT. Its translation: CASSQGVTEAFF.

In DNA, the CDR3 is TGTGCCAGCAGTAGAGGGACTAGCGGGAGTTCTGGGGCCAACGTCCTGACTTTC. Amino acids: CASSRGTSGSSGANVLTF. The gene calls are TRBV7-2 and TRBJ2-6; TRBD2 matches at 14 bases. The CDR3 is made up of 18 amino acids. The germline gives CDR1 SGHTA, CDR2 FQGNSA. The V segment lost 6 bases and the J segment 1 base; nucleotides outside the gene matches: 5.

V usage is TRBV6-5 and J usage is TRBJ2-7; D might be TRBD1 (6 bases). Trimming took 6 bases from V and 3 from J, leaving 9 bases between them. This CDR3 spans 12 amino acids. CDR1 and CDR2 from the germline V gene are MNHEY and SVGAGI. The CDR3 nucleotides are TGTGCCAGCAGCCTACAGGGCTACGAGCAGTACTTC. This gives the protein CASSLQGYEQYF.

The table lists this clone with a few counts. The rearrangement uses TRBV4-2 and TRBJ1-6; D perhaps matches TRBD1 (6 bases). The V end was cut by 4 bases, the J end by 5 bases, with 15 bases between. This CDR3 is 16 amino acids long. CDR1 and CDR2 from the germline V gene are LGHNA and YNFKEQ. The CDR3 reads CASSLRVGADNSPLHF. The CDR3 region has the DNA TGTGCCAGCAGCCTTCGAGTGGGGGCAGATAATTCACCCCTCCACTTT.

This clone has just one count. The V and J genes are TRBV7-2 and TRBJ2-1; 13 positions match TRBD2. Germline V lookup: CDR1 SGHTA, CDR2 FQGNSA. The junction had 2 bases not matched to a gene; V was cut back by 6 bases and J by 0 bases. This CDR3 region has 16 residues. The chain's CDR3 is CASRRTSGSSYNEQFF. The CDR3 nucleotides are TGTGCCAGCAGGAGGACTAGCGGGAGCTCCTACAATGAGCAGTTCTTC.

This clone was picked up one time. The rearrangement links TRBV6-5 to TRBJ2-5; tentatively, D is TRBD2 (6 bases). Trimming left V 2 bases short and J 5 bases short, with 15 bases between. This CDR3 contains 15 residues. The germline gives CDR1 MNHEY, CDR2 SVGAGI. CDR3 sequence (DNA): TGTGCCAGCAGTTACCTAGGAGGGAAGGGGGAGACCCAGTACTTC. Protein sequence: CASSYLGGKGETQYF.

The rearrangement joins TRBV28 to TRBJ1-2; no reliable D call. V was trimmed by 8 bases and J by 2 bases, leaving 9 bases between them. This CDR3 is built from 12 residues. Per the germline V gene, CDR1 is MDHEN and CDR2 is SYDVKM. CDR3 loop: CASLEANYGYTF. Written as DNA, the CDR3 is TGTGCCAGCCTGGAGGCCAACTATGGCTACACCTTC.

This clone appeared a single time. This chain links TRBV27 with TRBJ2-5; D possibly uses TRBD1 or TRBD2 (5 bases each). Between the trimmed V and J ends, which lost 6 bases and 5 bases, there was a span of 13 bases. The CDR3 sequence is 13 residues long. Germline CDR1 reads MNHEY; CDR2 reads SMNVEV (reference sequence). In DNA, the CDR3 is TGTGCCAGCAGCCGGGACGGCGGGGAGACCCAGTACTTC. It encodes CASSRDGGETQYF.

V and J are TRBV6-1 and TRBJ2-2; D is uncertain. V dropped 0 bases and J dropped 6 bases, with 8 bases sitting between them. The germline V gene encodes CDR1 MNHNS and CDR2 SASEGT. This CDR3 spans 14 amino acids. The CDR3 sequence is CASSEAGWAGELFF. The CDR3 DNA is TGTGCCAGCAGTGAAGCAGGGTGGGCCGGGGAGCTGTTTTTT.